A selection of T cell receptor beta chains follows, all from one sample in a study of cytomegalovirus exposure and HLA in healthy donors. Sequencing used immunoSEQ multiplex PCR; TCRdb keeps in-frame clones, though not all of them. This sample carries 150,000 to 200,000 clones, more than 75% of them seen once, and the ten largest clones take roughly 2.7%. Sequenced sample: PBMCs. The origin of the receptors is a man younger than 30 in good health and CMV-seropositive. CDR3s include the opening cysteine and the closing phenylalanine or tryptophan. D genes are given only for firm matches. Clone sizes are given selectively: once, few, many, or a class where the clone is expanded.

clone_size | d_call | j_call | v_call | cdr3_nt | cdr3_aa
- | - | TRBJ2-7 | TRBV7-2 | TGTGCCAGCAGCTTAGGCCGCTACCCTTACGAGCAGTACTTC | CASSLGRYPYEQYF
once | TRBD2 | TRBJ2-7 | TRBV2 | TGTGCCAGCAGGTGGACCAGCGGGAGCAACGAGCAGTACTTC | CASRWTSGSNEQYF
- | - | TRBJ2-7 | TRBV6-6 | TGTGCCAGCAGTTCGGACAGCTACGAGCAGTACTTC | CASSSDSYEQYF
- | - | TRBJ2-3 | TRBV4-2 | TGTGCCAGCAGCCAACCAGGGAGGGGGGGGATCTCGTCCAACACAGATACGCAGTATTTT | CASSQPGRGGISSNTDTQYF
many | TRBD1 | TRBJ1-6 | TRBV6-1 | TGTGCCAGCAGTGAAGGGGGACAGGTGGGCTCACCCCTCCACTTT | CASSEGGQVGSPLHF
- | TRBD1 | TRBJ2-7 | TRBV6-5 | TGTGCCAGCAGTTACGGAGGACAGGGGGCAGAGCAGTACTTC | CASSYGGQGAEQYF
- | TRBD1 | TRBJ1-1 | TRBV27 | TGTGCCAGCAGTCCCGGGTGGGGACAGTCGAACATGAACACTGAAGCTTTCTTT | CASSPGWGQSNMNTEAFF
few | TRBD2 | TRBJ2-7 | TRBV7-2 | TGTGCCAGCAGCTTTGGACTAGCGGGTTCCTACGAGCAGTACTTC | CASSFGLAGSYEQYF
- | - | TRBJ2-7 | TRBV18 | TGTGCCAGCTCACCACCCCTCGACGGGAGCGAGCAGTACTTC | CASSPPLDGSEQYF
- | - | TRBJ2-5 | TRBV7-9 | TGTGCCAGCAGCTTTATCCTAGAGACCCAGTACTTC | CASSFILETQYF
many | TRBD2 | TRBJ2-1 | TRBV5-1 | TGCGCCAGCAGCTTGGTTTCTAGCGGGAGGGCCTCGGAAAATGAGCAGTTCTTC | CASSLVSSGRASENEQFF
- | - | TRBJ2-1 | TRBV10-3 | TGTGCCATCAGTGCTACGAATGAGCAGTTCTTC | CAISATNEQFF
once | TRBD2 | TRBJ2-5 | TRBV7-9 | TGTGCCAGCAGCACAATCGCGGGAGAAGAGACCCAGTACTTC | CASSTIAGEETQYF
- | TRBD2 | TRBJ2-1 | TRBV6-5 | TGTGCCAGCAGACCCCCCCAGCGGGGGGGCCCTGAGCAGTTCTTC | CASRPPQRGGPEQFF
- | TRBD2 | TRBJ2-1 | TRBV18 | TGTGCCAGCTCACCACCTAGCGGGGGAAATGAGCAGTTCTTC | CASSPPSGGNEQFF
few | - | TRBJ2-3 | TRBV5-1 | TGCGCCAGCACCTATTTTGAGCTGTTCACAGATACGCAGTATTTT | CASTYFELFTDTQYF
once | TRBD1 | TRBJ2-1 | TRBV11-3 | TGTGCCAGCAGCTCCGTCGACAGGGGGCCATACAATGAGCAGTTCTTC | CASSSVDRGPYNEQFF
once | TRBD1 | TRBJ1-2 | TRBV6-5 | TGTGCCAGCAGTTACTCCCGGACAGGGCGCAGAAGGGGCTACACCTTC | CASSYSRTGRRRGYTF
few | - | TRBJ2-7 | TRBV11-2 | TGTGCCAGCAGCCCTCGGACAGCCGAGCAGTACTTC | CASSPRTAEQYF
- | - | TRBJ2-7 | TRBV9 | TGTGCCAGCAGCGCCACAGGGGGGGCGGGTTGGGAGCAGTACTTC | CASSATGGAGWEQYF
- | - | TRBJ1-1 | TRBV10-1 | TGCGCCAGCAGCCTTAAACGCCCGAGAATGAACACTGAAGCTTTCTTT | CASSLKRPRMNTEAFF
- | TRBD1 | TRBJ2-3 | TRBV7-9 | TGTGCCAGCAACCAACAGGGGGGCACAGATACGCAGTATTTT | CASNQQGGTDTQYF
- | - | TRBJ2-7 | TRBV5-1 | TGCGCCAGCAGCTTGCGCGGCTCCTACGAGCAGTACTTC | CASSLRGSYEQYF
- | - | TRBJ1-4 | TRBV28 | TGTGCCAGCAGTTCCACAGGGAAAAAACTGTTTTTT | CASSSTGKKLFF
- | TRBD1 | TRBJ1-4 | TRBV10-3 | TGTGCCATCAGTGACGGGACAGGGGGCGGAAAACTGTTTTTT | CAISDGTGGGKLFF
- | - | TRBJ2-3 | TRBV27 | TGTGCCAGCAGTTATGAGGGCACAGATACGCAGTATTTT | CASSYEGTDTQYF
- | - | TRBJ2-7 | TRBV7-9 | TGTGCCAGCAGCCCACCACCCACCGGGACACCAAGCTCCTACGAGCAGTACTTC | CASSPPPTGTPSSYEQYF
- | TRBD2 | TRBJ2-5 | TRBV10-3 | TGTGCCATCAGTGATCTAGCGGGGGATGAGACCCAGTACTTC | CAISDLAGDETQYF
- | TRBD1 | TRBJ1-6 | TRBV2 | TGTGCCAGCAAAGCACCAGGGGGTAATTCACCCCTCCACTTT | CASKAPGGNSPLHF
few | - | TRBJ2-2 | TRBV6-5 | TGTGCCAGCAGGACAGGGAACACCGGGGAGCTGTTTTTT | CASRTGNTGELFF
- | - | TRBJ2-7 | TRBV6-1 | TGTGCCAGCAGTGCACTACCCGAGGTGGGCTACGAGCAGTACTTC | CASSALPEVGYEQYF
- | - | TRBJ1-1 | TRBV10-3 | TGTGCCATCAGTGAGTTCTTAGGAGGGCGGAACACTGAAGCTTTCTTT | CAISEFLGGRNTEAFF
once | - | TRBJ2-7 | TRBV11-2 | TGTGCCAGCAGCTTTCGAGGCAGGGCGAACGAGCAGTACTTC | CASSFRGRANEQYF
once | TRBD2 | TRBJ2-7 | TRBV9 | TGTGCCAGCAGCGTAGAGGCTAGCGGGAGAGGCGAGCAGTACTTC | CASSVEASGRGEQYF
- | TRBD1 | TRBJ2-5 | TRBV7-9 | TGTGCCAGCAGCTCCGGGACAGGATTCCGGGAGGAGACCCAGTACTTC | CASSSGTGFREETQYF
- | TRBD1 | TRBJ1-4 | TRBV5-1 | TGCGCCAGCAGCTACACAGGGGCAACTAATGAAAAACTGTTTTTT | CASSYTGATNEKLFF
- | TRBD2 | TRBJ2-3 | TRBV29-1 | TGCAGCGTAGAGACTAGCGGGAGAAGCACAGATACGCAGTATTTT | CSVETSGRSTDTQYF
- | - | TRBJ2-7 | TRBV2 | TGTGCCAGCAGTGAGATGCGGAGACAGTCCTACGAGCAGTACTTC | CASSEMRRQSYEQYF
- | - | TRBJ2-5 | TRBV28 | TGTGCCAGCAGTTCCAGCGGGGAGACCCAGTACTTC | CASSSSGETQYF
- | TRBD1 | TRBJ1-5 | TRBV6-6 | TGTGCCACCAGAACAGGGGGAGATCAGCCCCAGCATTTT | CATRTGGDQPQHF